A selection of T cell receptor beta chains follows, all from one sample in a study of T cell responses to AZD1222 COVID-19 vaccine. Method: immunoSEQ multiplex PCR; TCRdb's copy keeps in-frame clones and lacks some. This table holds more than 85,000 clones, about 85% found once. The sample was peripheral blood, taken on day 0 of AZD1222 vaccination. Receptor source: an adult in good health. Both conserved end residues are part of each CDR3. Fields, in order: D gene, J gene, clone size, V gene, CDR3 DNA, CDR3 protein. D genes are given only for firm matches. Size tells how often a clone was seen (once, few, many) or the class of an expanded clone, and some rows leave it out.

d_gene: .; j_gene: TRBJ1-1; abundance: .; v_gene: TRBV4-1; CDR3nt: TGCGCCAGCAGCCAAGGGAGAGAAAGGAACACTGAAGCTTTCTTT; CDR3aa: CASSQGRERNTEAFF
d_gene: .; j_gene: TRBJ1-2; abundance: .; v_gene: TRBV9; CDR3nt: TGTGCCAGCAGCGTAGGATCGCAAGGAGGGTATGGCTACACCTTC; CDR3aa: CASSVGSQGGYGYTF
d_gene: .; j_gene: TRBJ2-3; abundance: .; v_gene: TRBV27; CDR3nt: TGTGCCAGCAGTTTATTTACCCCCACAGATACGCAGTATTTT; CDR3aa: CASSLFTPTDTQYF
d_gene: .; j_gene: TRBJ2-7; abundance: .; v_gene: TRBV9; CDR3nt: TGTGCCAGCAGCAAAGGGGGAGGGGCGACCTACGAGCAGTACTTC; CDR3aa: CASSKGGGATYEQYF
d_gene: .; j_gene: TRBJ2-1; abundance: .; v_gene: TRBV18; CDR3nt: TGTGCCAGCTCACCAAGCCAGGTTGACAATGAGCAGTTCTTC; CDR3aa: CASSPSQVDNEQFF
d_gene: .; j_gene: TRBJ2-3; abundance: .; v_gene: TRBV24-1; CDR3nt: TGTGCCACCAGTGATAGGTCCACGAAGGGGACGCAGTATTTT; CDR3aa: CATSDRSTKGTQYF
d_gene: TRBD1; j_gene: TRBJ2-3; abundance: .; v_gene: TRBV24-1; CDR3nt: TGTGCCACCAGTGATGGGGACAGGGTAGAGACTAGGAGGTATTTT; CDR3aa: CATSDGDRVETRRYF
d_gene: .; j_gene: TRBJ2-2; abundance: .; v_gene: TRBV27; CDR3nt: TGTGCCAGCAGTTTAGGGTACACCGGGGAGCTGTTTTTT; CDR3aa: CASSLGYTGELFF
d_gene: .; j_gene: TRBJ2-7; abundance: .; v_gene: TRBV9; CDR3nt: TGTGCCAGCAGCGTCCGGTCGGGGACCTACGAGCAGTACTTC; CDR3aa: CASSVRSGTYEQYF
d_gene: .; j_gene: TRBJ2-3; abundance: few; v_gene: TRBV5-1; CDR3nt: TGCGCCAGCAGCTTGGAAGCCAGGTCGACAGATACGCAGTATTTT; CDR3aa: CASSLEARSTDTQYF
d_gene: .; j_gene: TRBJ2-7; abundance: .; v_gene: TRBV7-9; CDR3nt: TGTGCCAGCAGCTTAGGACAGGCGGGAGAGCAGTACTTC; CDR3aa: CASSLGQAGEQYF
d_gene: TRBD2; j_gene: TRBJ2-3; abundance: .; v_gene: TRBV3-1/TRBV3-2; CDR3nt: TGTGCCAGCAGCCCATCGCAGCGGGGGGGGGATACGCAGTATTTT; CDR3aa: CASSPSQRGGDTQYF
d_gene: TRBD1; j_gene: TRBJ1-4; abundance: .; v_gene: TRBV5-1; CDR3nt: TGCGCCAGCAGAGACAGGGTTGCAACTAATGAAAAACTGTTTTTT; CDR3aa: CASRDRVATNEKLFF
d_gene: .; j_gene: TRBJ2-5; abundance: .; v_gene: TRBV29-1; CDR3nt: TGCAGCGTTGGGCCTCCGGGGGCCCAGTACTTC; CDR3aa: CSVGPPGAQYF
d_gene: .; j_gene: TRBJ2-3; abundance: .; v_gene: TRBV14; CDR3nt: TGTGCCAGCAGCCAAGCTAGGGGCGGGCAAGATACGCAGTATTTT; CDR3aa: CASSQARGGQDTQYF
d_gene: .; j_gene: TRBJ1-1; abundance: .; v_gene: TRBV24-1; CDR3nt: TGTGCCACCAGTGATCCGCGAGGGGGGAACACTGAAGCTTTCTTT; CDR3aa: CATSDPRGGNTEAFF
d_gene: .; j_gene: TRBJ1-2; abundance: .; v_gene: TRBV18; CDR3nt: TGTGCCAGCTCACCACGGGGGGCAATCCATGGCTACACCTTC; CDR3aa: CASSPRGAIHGYTF
d_gene: .; j_gene: TRBJ1-1; abundance: .; v_gene: TRBV16; CDR3nt: TGTGCCACCCGGGCAGGGAGTACGAACACTGAAGCTTTCTTT; CDR3aa: CATRAGSTNTEAFF
d_gene: TRBD1; j_gene: TRBJ1-6; abundance: .; v_gene: TRBV5-1; CDR3nt: TGCGCCAGCAGCTCGGGACAGGTGGATGCACCCCTCCACTTT; CDR3aa: CASSSGQVDAPLHF
d_gene: .; j_gene: TRBJ1-4; abundance: .; v_gene: TRBV7-6; CDR3nt: TGTGCCAGCAGCCGAGGGGGGCAGGGTAATGAAAAACTGTTTTTT; CDR3aa: CASSRGGQGNEKLFF
d_gene: .; j_gene: TRBJ2-7; abundance: .; v_gene: TRBV5-6; CDR3nt: TGTGCCAGCAGCTTCGGCAGCTACTACGAGCAGTACTTC; CDR3aa: CASSFGSYYEQYF
d_gene: TRBD1; j_gene: TRBJ1-5; abundance: .; v_gene: TRBV30; CDR3nt: TGTGCCTGGAGCGCGACAGGGGGCAATCAGCCCCAGCATTTT; CDR3aa: CAWSATGGNQPQHF
d_gene: .; j_gene: TRBJ1-1; abundance: few; v_gene: TRBV10-3; CDR3nt: TGTGCCATCAGTGACCCTTTCAGGGTGTCGGTGAACACTGAAGCTTTCTTT; CDR3aa: CAISDPFRVSVNTEAFF
d_gene: .; j_gene: TRBJ2-5; abundance: .; v_gene: TRBV5-1; CDR3nt: TGCGCCAGCAGCGGACGGACAGTCGGAGAGACCCAGTACTTC; CDR3aa: CASSGRTVGETQYF
d_gene: .; j_gene: TRBJ1-1; abundance: .; v_gene: TRBV19; CDR3nt: TGTGCCAGTAGTCCAGTGGCAGGGCAGAACACTGAAGCTTTCTTT; CDR3aa: CASSPVAGQNTEAFF
d_gene: .; j_gene: TRBJ1-5; abundance: .; v_gene: TRBV5-5; CDR3nt: TGTGCCAGCAGCTCGGACCGAGGGGGCAATCAGCCCCAGCATTTT; CDR3aa: CASSSDRGGNQPQHF
d_gene: TRBD1; j_gene: TRBJ1-2; abundance: few; v_gene: TRBV5-1; CDR3nt: TGCGCCAGCAGCCTCTCCGGGACAGGGGAGGGCTACACCTTC; CDR3aa: CASSLSGTGEGYTF
d_gene: .; j_gene: TRBJ2-7; abundance: .; v_gene: TRBV5-1; CDR3nt: TGCGCCAGCGCCTCCTCGCCGGACAGCTCCTACGAGCAGTACTTC; CDR3aa: CASASSPDSSYEQYF
d_gene: .; j_gene: TRBJ1-6; abundance: once; v_gene: TRBV18; CDR3nt: TGTGCCAGCTCACCACCGTTCCAGGGTAATAATTCACCCCTCCACTTT; CDR3aa: CASSPPFQGNNSPLHF
d_gene: .; j_gene: TRBJ1-1; abundance: .; v_gene: TRBV7-9; CDR3nt: TGTGCCAGCAGCCCCCCCGGTGGGAGGGTTGTCACTGAAGCTTTCTTT; CDR3aa: CASSPPGGRVVTEAFF
d_gene: .; j_gene: TRBJ1-1; abundance: .; v_gene: TRBV6-6; CDR3nt: TGTGCCAGCAGTTACTCGGGGCGGTTGAACACTGAAGCTTTCTTT; CDR3aa: CASSYSGRLNTEAFF
d_gene: .; j_gene: TRBJ1-4; abundance: .; v_gene: TRBV7-9; CDR3nt: TGTGCCAGCAGCTTACAAGGGAGTGGTGAAAAACTGTTTTTT; CDR3aa: CASSLQGSGEKLFF
d_gene: .; j_gene: TRBJ1-2; abundance: .; v_gene: TRBV7-8; CDR3nt: TGTGCCAGCAGCCCACAGAGTGGGGCGGGCGGCTACACCTTC; CDR3aa: CASSPQSGAGGYTF
d_gene: .; j_gene: TRBJ1-2; abundance: .; v_gene: TRBV3-1/TRBV3-2; CDR3nt: TGTGCCAGCAGCCAGACTGGCTTAGGAGTCTTTGGCTACACCTTC; CDR3aa: CASSQTGLGVFGYTF
d_gene: .; j_gene: TRBJ2-3; abundance: .; v_gene: TRBV18; CDR3nt: TGTGCCAGCTCACCATTCTCTAAGACAGAGGGGGAGGGGCAGTATTTT; CDR3aa: CASSPFSKTEGEGQYF
d_gene: TRBD1; j_gene: TRBJ1-2; abundance: .; v_gene: TRBV6-4; CDR3nt: TGTGCCAGCAGTGAAGACAGGGCACATGGCTACACCTTC; CDR3aa: CASSEDRAHGYTF
d_gene: .; j_gene: TRBJ1-3; abundance: .; v_gene: TRBV9; CDR3nt: TGTGCCAGCACCTATCCCGGAAACACCATATATTTT; CDR3aa: CASTYPGNTIYF